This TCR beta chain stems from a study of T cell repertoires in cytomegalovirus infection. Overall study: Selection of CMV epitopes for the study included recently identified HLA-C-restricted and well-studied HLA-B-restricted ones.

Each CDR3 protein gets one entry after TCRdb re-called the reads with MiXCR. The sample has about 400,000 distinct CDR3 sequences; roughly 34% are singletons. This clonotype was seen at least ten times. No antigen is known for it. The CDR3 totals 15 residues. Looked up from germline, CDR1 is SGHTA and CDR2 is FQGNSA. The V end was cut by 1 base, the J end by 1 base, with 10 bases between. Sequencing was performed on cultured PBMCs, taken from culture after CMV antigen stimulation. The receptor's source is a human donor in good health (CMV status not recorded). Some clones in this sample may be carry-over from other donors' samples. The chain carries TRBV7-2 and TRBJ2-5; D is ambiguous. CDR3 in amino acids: CASSLVFGSQETQYF. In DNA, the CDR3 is TGTGCCAGCAGCTTAGTTTTTGGCAGCCAAGAGACCCAGTACTTC.